A selection of T cell receptor beta chains follows, all from one sample in a study of blood T cells in healthy people across ages. TCRdb itself ran the 5' RACE reads through MiXCR, one entry per CDR3 protein. The table shows about 800,000 distinct CDR3 sequences, with nearly 60% occurring only once. Input material: blood. The receptors here all came from a man aged 25-45 years in good health. Each CDR3 is given with its conserved first and last residue.

j_gene,v_gene,CDR3aa
TRBJ2-7,TRBV29-1,CSVWNGGSGEQYF
TRBJ2-3,TRBV20-1,CSAIRLAGFAVNTQYF
TRBJ2-7,TRBV28,CASTTAGVVSYEQYF
TRBJ2-5,TRBV7-2,CASSPNPGQDYGQYF
TRBJ2-5,TRBV4-2,CASSQGGGGGARETQYF
TRBJ1-1,TRBV7-9,CASSRSGASAFF
-,TRBV28,CASSPTSGRVYEQYF
TRBJ1-1,TRBV13,CASSKETGRFVAFF
TRBJ2-7,TRBV6-2/TRBV6-3,CASSLALAGKEQYF
TRBJ2-5,TRBV20-1,CSARGRGRGEIEQETQYF
TRBJ1-6,TRBV28,CASSPPGPLSYNSPLHF
TRBJ1-2,TRBV5-6,CASSSLGGWDVNYGYTF
TRBJ2-1,TRBV6-5,CASSYGARQGSYNGQFF
TRBJ1-6,TRBV4-2,CASSQVANSGGSSPLHF
TRBJ2-1,TRBV27,CASSRAGVPSPNEQFF
TRBJ2-1,TRBV11-2,CASSLVGARGDEQFF
TRBJ2-2,TRBV9,CASSVDGLAPGELFF
TRBJ2-1,TRBV3-1,CASSQAGYGQFF
TRBJ2-5,TRBV4-2,CASSQERGASPQQETQYF
TRBJ2-7,TRBV20-1,CSASKYEQYF
TRBJ2-5,TRBV18,CASSPGETQYF
TRBJ2-3,TRBV12-3/TRBV12-4,CASGNSGSPDTQYF
TRBJ1-3,TRBV7-9,CASSSRNTIYF